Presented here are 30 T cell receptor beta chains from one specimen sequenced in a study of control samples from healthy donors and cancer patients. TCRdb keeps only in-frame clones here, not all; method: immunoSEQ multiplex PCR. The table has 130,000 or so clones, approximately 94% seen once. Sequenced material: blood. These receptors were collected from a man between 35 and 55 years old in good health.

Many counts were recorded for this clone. CDR3 protein: CASTETANYQPQHF. The DNA for the CDR3 is TGTGCCAGCACAGAGACAGCCAACTATCAGCCCCAGCATTTT. The chain links TRBV2 to TRBJ1-5; D may be TRBD1 (5 bases). This CDR3 spans 14 amino acids. V shed 7 bases and J shed 5 bases, with 15 bases lying between them. The germline V gene encodes CDR1 SNHLY and CDR2 FYNNEI.

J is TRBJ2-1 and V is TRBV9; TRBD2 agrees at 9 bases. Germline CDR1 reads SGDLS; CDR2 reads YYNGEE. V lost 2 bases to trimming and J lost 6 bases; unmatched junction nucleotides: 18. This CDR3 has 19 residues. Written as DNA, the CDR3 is TGTGCCAGCAGCGTCGCTTTTCTGGCGGGGGGGACTTTCGGCAATGAGCAGTTCTTC. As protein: CASSVAFLAGGTFGNEQFF. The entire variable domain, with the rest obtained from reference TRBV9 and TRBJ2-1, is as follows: DSGVTQTPKHLITATGQRVTLRCSPRSGDLSVYWYQQSLDQGLQFLIQYYNGEERAKGNILERFSAQQFPDLHSELNLSSLELGDSALYFCASSVAFLAGGTFGNEQFFGPGTRLTVL.

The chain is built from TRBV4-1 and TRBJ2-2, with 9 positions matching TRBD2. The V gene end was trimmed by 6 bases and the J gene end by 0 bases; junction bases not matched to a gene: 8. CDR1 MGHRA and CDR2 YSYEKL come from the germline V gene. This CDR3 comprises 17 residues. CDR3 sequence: CASSERLAGTNTGELFF. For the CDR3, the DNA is TGCGCCAGCAGTGAGAGGCTAGCGGGAACGAACACCGGGGAGCTGTTTTTT.

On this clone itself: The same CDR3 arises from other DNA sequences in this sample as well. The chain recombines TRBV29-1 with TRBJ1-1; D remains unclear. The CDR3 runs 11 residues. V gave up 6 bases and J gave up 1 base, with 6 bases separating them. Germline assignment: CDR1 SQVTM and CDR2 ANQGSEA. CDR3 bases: TGCAGCGTCGTACAGAACACTGAAGCTTTCTTT. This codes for CSVVQNTEAFF.

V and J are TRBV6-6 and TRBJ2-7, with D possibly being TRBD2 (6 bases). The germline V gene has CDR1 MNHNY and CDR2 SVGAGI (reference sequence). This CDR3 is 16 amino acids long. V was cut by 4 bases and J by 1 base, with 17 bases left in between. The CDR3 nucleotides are TGTGCCAGCAGTTCCTGGTCCCCGGGGGATTCCTACGAGCAGTACTTC. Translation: CASSSWSPGDSYEQYF.

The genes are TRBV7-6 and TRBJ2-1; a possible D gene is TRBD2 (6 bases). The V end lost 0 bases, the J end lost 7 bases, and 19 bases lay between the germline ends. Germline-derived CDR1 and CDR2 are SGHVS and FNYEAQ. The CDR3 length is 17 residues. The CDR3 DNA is TGTGCCAGCAGCTTAGCCCCGAGCGGGCTCATTAGGAATGAGCAGTTCTTC. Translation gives CASSLAPSGLIRNEQFF.

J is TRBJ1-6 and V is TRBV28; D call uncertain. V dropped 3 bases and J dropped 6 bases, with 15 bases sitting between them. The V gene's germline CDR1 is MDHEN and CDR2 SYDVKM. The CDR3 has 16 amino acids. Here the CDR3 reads CASSFLSRGTNSPLHF. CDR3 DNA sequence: TGTGCCAGCAGTTTTCTCTCTCGCGGCACTAATTCACCCCTCCACTTT.

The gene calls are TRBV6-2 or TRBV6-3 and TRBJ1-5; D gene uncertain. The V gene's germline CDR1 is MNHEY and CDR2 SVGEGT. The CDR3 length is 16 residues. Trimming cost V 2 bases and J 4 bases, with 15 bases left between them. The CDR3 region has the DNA TGTGCCAGCAGTTACGGCACTCCCCCGCTTAATCAGCCCCAGCATTTT. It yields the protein CASSYGTPPLNQPQHF.

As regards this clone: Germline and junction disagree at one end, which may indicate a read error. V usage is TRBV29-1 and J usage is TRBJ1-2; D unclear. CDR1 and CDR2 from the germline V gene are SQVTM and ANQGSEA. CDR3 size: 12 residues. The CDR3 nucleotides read TGCAGCGTAGAAGTGGGGAACTATGGCTACACCTTC. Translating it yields CSVEVGNYGYTF.

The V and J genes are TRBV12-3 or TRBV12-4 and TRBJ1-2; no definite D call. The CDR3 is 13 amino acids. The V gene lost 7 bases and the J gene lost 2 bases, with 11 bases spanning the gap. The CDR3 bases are TGTGCCAGCAAGCCGGGTTTGAACTATGGCTACACCTTC. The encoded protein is CASKPGLNYGYTF.

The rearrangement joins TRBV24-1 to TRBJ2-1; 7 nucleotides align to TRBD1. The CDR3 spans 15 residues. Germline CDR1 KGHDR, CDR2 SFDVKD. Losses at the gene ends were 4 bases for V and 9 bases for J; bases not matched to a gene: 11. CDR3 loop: CATSDLSTGFSEQFF. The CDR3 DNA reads TGTGCCACCAGTGACCTATCGACAGGGTTTAGTGAGCAGTTCTTC.

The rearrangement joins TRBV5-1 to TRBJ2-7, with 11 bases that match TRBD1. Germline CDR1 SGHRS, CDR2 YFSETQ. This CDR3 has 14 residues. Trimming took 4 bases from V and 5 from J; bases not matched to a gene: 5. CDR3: CASSDGQGAHEQYF. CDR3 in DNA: TGCGCCAGCAGCGACGGACAGGGGGCCCACGAGCAGTACTTC.

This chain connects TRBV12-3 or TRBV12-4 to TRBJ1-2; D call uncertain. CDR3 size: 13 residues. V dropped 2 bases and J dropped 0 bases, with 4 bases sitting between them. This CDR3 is CASSLQANYGYTF. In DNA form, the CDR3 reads TGTGCCAGCAGTTTACAAGCTAACTATGGCTACACCTTC.

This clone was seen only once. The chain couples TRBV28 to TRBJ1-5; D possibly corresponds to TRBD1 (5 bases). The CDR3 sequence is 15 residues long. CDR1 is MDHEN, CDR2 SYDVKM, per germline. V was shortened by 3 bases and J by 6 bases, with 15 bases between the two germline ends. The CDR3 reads CASSFNGAAPQPQHF. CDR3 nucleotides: TGTGCCAGCAGTTTCAATGGGGCGGCCCCTCAGCCCCAGCATTTT.

The CDR3 loop is CASTRGGRGGYTF. DNA of the CDR3: TGTGCCAGCACCAGAGGGGGTAGGGGTGGCTACACCTTC. The J gene is TRBJ1-2, the V gene TRBV6-5, with D perhaps matching TRBD1 (6 bases). The CDR3 loop spans 13 amino acids. CDR1 is MNHEY and CDR2 is SVGAGI in the germline V gene. V lost 7 bases and J 7 bases, leaving 16 bases between the germline ends.

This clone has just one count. DNA for the CDR3: TGTGCCATCAGTGAGGGCAGGGGGGAAAACATTCAGTACTTC. This gives the protein CAISEGRGENIQYF. This chain joins TRBV10-3 and TRBJ2-4; D is perhaps TRBD1 (7 bases). Germline assignment: CDR1 ENHRY and CDR2 SYGVKD. This CDR3 comprises 14 residues. With 2 bases removed from V and 5 bases from J, the gap between germline ends came to 10 bases.

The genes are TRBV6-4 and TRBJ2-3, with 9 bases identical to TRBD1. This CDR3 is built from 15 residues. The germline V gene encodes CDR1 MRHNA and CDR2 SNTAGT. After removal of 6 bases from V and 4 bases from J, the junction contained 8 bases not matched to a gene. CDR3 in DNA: TGTGCCAGCAGCCGTGGACAGGGGACCGCAGATACGCAGTATTTT. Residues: CASSRGQGTADTQYF.

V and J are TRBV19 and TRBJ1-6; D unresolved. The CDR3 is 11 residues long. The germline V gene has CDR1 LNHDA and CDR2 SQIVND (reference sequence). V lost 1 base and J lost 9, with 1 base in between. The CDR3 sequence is CASSIVSPLHF. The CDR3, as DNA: TGTGCCAGTAGTATAGTTTCACCCCTCCACTTT. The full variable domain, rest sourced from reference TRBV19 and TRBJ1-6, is DGGITQSPKYLFRKEGQNVTLSCEQNLNHDAMYWYRQDPGQGLRLIYYSQIVNDFQKGDIAEGYSVSREKKESFPLTVTSAQKNPTAFYLCASSIVSPLHFGNGTRLTVT.

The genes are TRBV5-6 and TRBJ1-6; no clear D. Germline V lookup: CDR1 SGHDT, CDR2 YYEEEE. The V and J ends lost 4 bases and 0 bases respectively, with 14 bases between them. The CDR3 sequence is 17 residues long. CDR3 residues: CASSQLSGDSYNSPLHF. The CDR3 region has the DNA TGTGCCAGCAGCCAACTCTCCGGGGACTCCTATAATTCACCCCTCCACTTT. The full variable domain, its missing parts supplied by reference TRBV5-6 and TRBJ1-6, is DAGVTQSPTHLIKTRGQQVTLRCSPKSGHDTVSWYQQALGQGPQFIFQYYEEEERQRGNFPDRFSGHQFPNYSSELNVNALLLGDSALYLCASSQLSGDSYNSPLHFGNGTRLTVT.

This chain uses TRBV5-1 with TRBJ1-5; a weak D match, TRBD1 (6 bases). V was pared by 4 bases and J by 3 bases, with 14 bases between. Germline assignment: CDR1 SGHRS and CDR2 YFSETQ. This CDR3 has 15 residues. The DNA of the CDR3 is TGCGCCAGCAGCCCGGACGGGGGCTCCAATCAGCCCCAGCATTTT. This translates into CASSPDGGSNQPQHF.

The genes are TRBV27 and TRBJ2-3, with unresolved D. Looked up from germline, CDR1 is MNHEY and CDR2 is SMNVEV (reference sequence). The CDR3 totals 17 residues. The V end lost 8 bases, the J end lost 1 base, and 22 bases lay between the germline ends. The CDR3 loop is CASGPMSQPIRTDTQYF. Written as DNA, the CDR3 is TGTGCCAGCGGGCCGATGAGTCAGCCCATACGCACAGATACGCAGTATTTT.

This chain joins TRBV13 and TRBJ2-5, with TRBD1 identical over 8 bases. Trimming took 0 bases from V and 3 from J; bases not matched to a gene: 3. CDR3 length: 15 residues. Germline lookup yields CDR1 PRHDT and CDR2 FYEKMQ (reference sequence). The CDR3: CASSLGYRGEETQYF. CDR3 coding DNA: TGTGCCAGCAGCTTAGGTTACAGGGGGGAAGAGACCCAGTACTTC.

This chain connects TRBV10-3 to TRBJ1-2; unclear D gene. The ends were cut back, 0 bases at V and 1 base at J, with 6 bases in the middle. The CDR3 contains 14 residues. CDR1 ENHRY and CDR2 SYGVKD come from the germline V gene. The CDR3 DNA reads TGTGCCATCAGTGAGTCGCCGGGTAACTATGGCTACACCTTC. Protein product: CAISESPGNYGYTF.

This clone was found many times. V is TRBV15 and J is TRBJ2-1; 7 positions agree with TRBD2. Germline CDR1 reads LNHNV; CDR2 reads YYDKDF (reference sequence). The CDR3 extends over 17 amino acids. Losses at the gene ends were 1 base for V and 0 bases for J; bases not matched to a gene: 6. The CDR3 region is CATSRGRGGSSYNEQFF. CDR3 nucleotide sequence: TGTGCCACCAGCAGAGGGCGGGGAGGGAGCTCCTACAATGAGCAGTTCTTC.

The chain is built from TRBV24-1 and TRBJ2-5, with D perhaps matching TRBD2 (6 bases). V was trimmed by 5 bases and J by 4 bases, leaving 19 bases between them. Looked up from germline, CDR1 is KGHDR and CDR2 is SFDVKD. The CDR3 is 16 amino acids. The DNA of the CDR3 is TGTGCCACCAGTGGCGGCTTGGGACTTATGGGAGAGACCCAGTACTTC. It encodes CATSGGLGLMGETQYF.

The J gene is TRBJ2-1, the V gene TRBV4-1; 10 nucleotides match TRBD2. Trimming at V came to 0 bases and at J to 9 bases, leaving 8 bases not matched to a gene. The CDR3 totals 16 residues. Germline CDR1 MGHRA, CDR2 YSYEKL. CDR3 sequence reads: CASSQDWLAGDGEQFF. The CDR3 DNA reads TGCGCCAGCAGCCAAGATTGGCTAGCGGGAGATGGTGAGCAGTTCTTC.

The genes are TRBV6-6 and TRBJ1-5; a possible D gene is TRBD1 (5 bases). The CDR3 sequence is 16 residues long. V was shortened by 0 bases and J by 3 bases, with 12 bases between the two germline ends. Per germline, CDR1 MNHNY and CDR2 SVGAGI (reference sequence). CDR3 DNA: TGTGCCAGCAGTTACTCGGCAGAGGGGACCAATCAGCCCCAGCATTTT. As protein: CASSYSAEGTNQPQHF.

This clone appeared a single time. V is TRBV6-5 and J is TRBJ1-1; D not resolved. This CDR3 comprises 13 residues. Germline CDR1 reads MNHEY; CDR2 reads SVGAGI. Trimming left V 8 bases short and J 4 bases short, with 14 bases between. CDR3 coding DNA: TGTGCCAGCGGCAACACCGGAACCACTGAAGCTTTCTTT. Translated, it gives CASGNTGTTEAFF.

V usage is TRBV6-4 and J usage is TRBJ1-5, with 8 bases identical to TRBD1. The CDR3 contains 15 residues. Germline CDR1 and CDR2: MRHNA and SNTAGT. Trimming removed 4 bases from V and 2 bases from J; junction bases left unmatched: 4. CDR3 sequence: CASSVTGGGNQPQHF. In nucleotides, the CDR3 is TGTGCCAGCAGTGTCACAGGGGGTGGCAATCAGCCCCAGCATTTT.

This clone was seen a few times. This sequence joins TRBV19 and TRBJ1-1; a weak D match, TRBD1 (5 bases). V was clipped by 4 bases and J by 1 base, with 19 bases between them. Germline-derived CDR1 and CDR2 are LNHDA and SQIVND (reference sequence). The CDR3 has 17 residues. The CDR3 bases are TGTGCCAGTAGTACCCCCCCGCCAGGGCGACGGAACACTGAAGCTTTCTTT. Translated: CASSTPPPGRRNTEAFF.